These 11 T cell receptor beta chains were sequenced from one sample in a study of blood T cell repertoires in COVID-19. TCRdb's copy holds only in-frame clones and misses some; the assay was immunoSEQ multiplex PCR. The repertoire consists of roughly 180,000 clones, with around 83% occurring once and the leading ten covering 6.5% to 9%. Sequencing was done on a sample of peripheral blood. The source is a woman in her sixties or seventies with acute or convalescent COVID-19.

V is TRBV14 and J is TRBJ2-6; 7 bases are shared with TRBD2. The CDR3 extends over 17 amino acids. Germline CDR1 is SGHDN and CDR2 is FVKESK. J lost 2 bases, V lost 0 bases, and 4 bases had no gene match. The CDR3 DNA follows: TGTGCCAGCAGCCAAGATAGACTAGCCGCTGGGGCCAACGTCCTGACTTTC. This codes for CASSQDRLAAGANVLTF.

The chain couples TRBV29-1 to TRBJ1-1; D gene unclear. The germline gives CDR1 SQVTM, CDR2 ANQGSEA. The CDR3 consists of 13 residues. Between the trimmed V and J ends, which lost 7 bases and 1 base, there was a span of 13 bases. CDR3: CSAAVAPNTEAFF. The DNA of the CDR3 is TGCAGCGCCGCAGTGGCCCCGAACACTGAAGCTTTCTTT.

The genes are TRBV28 and TRBJ1-6; tentative D call: TRBD1 (5 bases). V was clipped by 5 bases and J by 15 bases, with 17 bases between them. The CDR3 has 13 residues. Germline V CDR1 and CDR2: MDHEN, SYDVKM. As DNA, the CDR3 is TGTGCCAGCAGTCCCACCCCGACAGTTCACCTCCACTTT. Translating it yields CASSPTPTVHLHF. Drawing the rest from reference TRBV28 and TRBJ1-6, the complete variable domain is DVKVTQSSRYLVKRTGEKVFLECVQDMDHENMFWYRQDPGLGLRLIYFSYDVKMKEKGDIPEGYSVSREKKERFSLILESASTNQTSMYLCASSPTPTVHLHFGNGTRLTVT.

This clone was seen a single time. The chain couples TRBV19 to TRBJ2-5, with TRBD2 matching over 11 bases. With 9 bases clipped from V and 4 bases from J, the junction kept 10 bases outside the gene matches. Germline V gives CDR1 LNHDA, CDR2 SQIVND (reference sequence). This CDR3 is built from 15 residues. Here the CDR3 DNA reads TGTGCCAGCGCTCCGACTAGCGGGATTGGAGAGACCCAGTACTTC. Its translation: CASAPTSGIGETQYF.

CDR3 nucleotide sequence: TGTGCCAGCAGTTTTGGGGGGTTTCAGCCCCAGCATTTT. This encodes CASSFGGFQPQHF. J is TRBJ1-5 and V is TRBV12-3 or TRBV12-4, with a possible D match to TRBD1 (5 bases). The V end was cut by 3 bases, the J end by 6 bases, with 9 bases between. The CDR3 runs 13 residues.

V and J are TRBV14 and TRBJ2-3; D might be TRBD1 (6 bases). Per germline, CDR1 SGHDN and CDR2 FVKESK. With 1 base removed from V and 5 bases from J, the gap between germline ends came to 10 bases. The CDR3 runs 14 residues. CDR3 amino acids: CASSQAGARDTQYF. CDR3 DNA sequence: TGTGCCAGCAGCCAAGCAGGGGCGCGAGATACGCAGTATTTT.

The chain is built from TRBV6-6 and TRBJ1-5, with 7 positions matching TRBD1. V shed 7 bases, J shed 4 bases, and the junction held 7 bases outside the gene matches. Per germline, CDR1 MNHNY and CDR2 SVGAGI (reference sequence). The CDR3 loop spans 14 amino acids. The CDR3 reads CASNDREDNQPQHF. The CDR3 nucleotides are TGTGCCAGCAATGACAGGGAAGATAATCAGCCCCAGCATTTT.

This clone was counted a single time. This chain links TRBV30 with TRBJ2-5; a weak D match, TRBD2 (6 bases). V was pared by 1 base and J by 4 bases, with 22 bases between. Germline V gene lookup returns CDR1 GTSNPN and CDR2 SVGIG (reference sequence). The CDR3 spans 17 residues. The CDR3 DNA reads TGTGCCTGGAGTGAGCAGGGCGCAGGGAGGCAAGGAGAGACCCAGTACTTC. Its translation: CAWSEQGAGRQGETQYF.

V is TRBV14 and J is TRBJ1-2, with TRBD1 identical over 10 bases. CDR1 and CDR2 from the germline V gene are SGHDN and FVKESK. The CDR3 loop spans 15 amino acids. V dropped 1 base and J dropped 6; count of bases not matched to a gene: 5. This CDR3 is CASSQAGTGVNGYTF. The CDR3 DNA sequence: TGTGCCAGCAGCCAAGCAGGGACAGGGGTGAATGGCTACACCTTC.

The chain recombines TRBV9 with TRBJ1-1, with D unresolved. The germline V and J ends were trimmed by 0 bases and 9 bases, with 15 bases remaining between them. Germline V gives CDR1 SGDLS, CDR2 YYNGEE. The CDR3 length is 14 residues. The CDR3: CASSVGPTGMKAFF. The CDR3 coding sequence is TGTGCCAGCAGCGTAGGACCCACGGGGATGAAAGCTTTCTTT.

This chain connects TRBV7-3 to TRBJ1-1; D remains unclear. Germline V gives CDR1 SGHTA, CDR2 FQGTGA. The CDR3 is 14 amino acids. Trimming took off 0 bases at V and 11 bases at J, with 16 bases between the two ends. CDR3 region: CASSLTGTPGEAFF. In DNA, the CDR3 is TGTGCCAGCAGCTTAACTGGAACACCTGGGGAGGCTTTCTTT.